This T cell receptor beta chain was retrieved from a study of blood T cell repertoires in COVID-19. This CDR3 comprises 15 residues. The germline CDR1 and CDR2 sequences are SGDLS and YYNGEE. V shed 0 bases, J shed 3 bases, and the junction held 5 bases outside the gene matches. In the authors' methods: It was from reference gene primer amplification that nucleated cell counts were estimated. TCRdb's copy holds only in-frame clones and misses some; the assay was immunoSEQ multiplex PCR. V and J calls and clone size are copied from that table; D and trimming were computed from the DNA. This table holds roughly 120,000 clones, approximately 87% found once.

The TCR was taken from a woman in her 70s with acute or convalescent COVID-19. Sequenced input: peripheral blood. The chain uses TRBV9 and TRBJ2-7; 8 positions agree with TRBD2. As DNA, the CDR3 is TGTGCCAGCAGCGTAGGTCGGGGGGGCCACTACGAGCAGTACTTC. This encodes CASSVGRGGHYEQYF.